This TCR delta chain stems from a study of γδ T cells in repeated Plasmodium falciparum infection. Of note for this clone: This likely reflects a read error, since a far larger clone is one base away. Additional DNA sequences in this sample encode the identical CDR3.

TCRdb fed the multiplex PCR reads to CATT. Found here are about 89,000 delta-chain clones, about 1.5% of them singletons; the top ten hold 8.5% to 10%. The sequenced sample consisted of gamma-delta T cells from blood. This TCR derives from a pool of human donors (malaria-infected and uninfected, not separated).

CDR3 DNA: TGTGCTCTTGGGGACCCCTCATTCCTAAGGCGAACTGGGGGAACGGGTCCCACCGATAAACTTATCTTT. It translates to CALGDPSFLRRTGGTGPTDKLIF. The rearrangement uses TRDV1 and TRDJ1, with TRDD3 identical over 9 bases. The CDR3 covers 23 residues. CDR1 and CDR2 from the germline V gene are TSWWSYY and QGS.